The source of this T cell receptor (beta chain) is a study of blood T cell repertoires in COVID-19. Using immunoSEQ multiplex PCR, the repertoire was profiled, and TCRdb retains in-frame clones only, with some absent. The sample lists about 170,000 clones, about 86% seen once, with about a tenth in the top ten. The CDR3 has 17 residues. Germline loops: CDR1 KGHDR, CDR2 SFDVKD. Trimming removed 2 bases at V and 2 bases at J, with 17 bases between. The receptor was isolated from a woman aged 60 to 75 with COVID-19, enrolled during active disease. The V call is TRBV24-1, the J call TRBJ2-5; D unresolved. The sample was peripheral blood. The CDR3 sequence: CATSDWHGEVKQETQYF. CDR3 bases: TGTGCCACCAGTGATTGGCACGGAGAGGTTAAGCAAGAGACCCAGTACTTC.